Only a few counts were recorded for the clone carrying this TCR beta chain. Its matching antigen is unknown. This CDR3 has 12 amino acids. The V gene lost 3 bases and the J gene lost 8 bases, with 7 bases spanning the gap. The germline gives CDR1 SGHTA, CDR2 FQGNSA. The data are from a study of T-cell reconstitution after alpha-beta-depleted transplantation in children. Study-wide results and limits: A year had passed since transplant, and T-cell counts and diversity by then came mostly from newly produced T cells.

Unique molecular identifiers were incorporated during preparation of the TCRbeta library. TCRdb passed the PCR reads through MiXCR, listing each CDR3 protein once. The sample contains about 440,000 distinct CDR3 sequences, approximately 42% of which appear only once. This chain links TRBV7-2 with TRBJ1-4; no clear D gene. This clonotype was obtained from a girl between 2 and 10 years old with aplastic anemia, due to receive a stem cell transplant. The specimen comprised PBMCs, sampled before TCRalphabeta/CD19-depleted stem cell transplant. The CDR3 spells CASSLGREKLFF. CDR3 in DNA: TGTGCCAGCAGCTTGGGGAGGGAAAAACTGTTTTTT.